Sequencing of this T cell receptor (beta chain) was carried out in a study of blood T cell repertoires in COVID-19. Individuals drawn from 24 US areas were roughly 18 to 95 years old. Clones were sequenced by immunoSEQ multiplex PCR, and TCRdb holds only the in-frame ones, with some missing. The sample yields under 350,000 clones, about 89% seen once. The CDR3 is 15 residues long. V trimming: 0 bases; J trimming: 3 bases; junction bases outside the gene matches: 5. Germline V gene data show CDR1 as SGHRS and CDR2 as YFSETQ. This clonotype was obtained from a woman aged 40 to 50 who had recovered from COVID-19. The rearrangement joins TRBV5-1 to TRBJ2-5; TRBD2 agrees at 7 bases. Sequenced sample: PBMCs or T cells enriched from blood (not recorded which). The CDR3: CASSLDPGGKETQYF. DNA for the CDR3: TGCGCCAGCAGCTTGGATCCGGGGGGTAAAGAGACCCAGTACTTC. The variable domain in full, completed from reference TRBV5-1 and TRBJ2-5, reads KAGVTQTPRYLIKTRGQQVTLSCSPISGHRSVSWYQQTPGQGLQFLFEYFSETQRNKGNFPGRFSGRQFSNSRSEMNVSTLELGDSALYLCASSLDPGGKETQYFGPGTRLLVL.